Described below is a single TCR beta chain sequence and its context. This specimen belongs to a study of blood T cell repertoires in COVID-19. This CDR3 spans 13 amino acids. V was pared by 1 base and J by 2 bases, with 5 bases between. Germline values: CDR1 SGHVS, CDR2 FNYEAQ. In the authors' workflow: Amplification of reference gene primers was used by the study to estimate nucleated cell counts. Method: immunoSEQ multiplex PCR; TCRdb's copy keeps in-frame clones and lacks some. The V and J calls and the clone size are those of that table, but D and trimming were determined from the DNA. The table has 90,000 to 130,000 clones, 76% seen once.

Sequenced sample: peripheral blood. The receptor was isolated from a woman older than 75 with acute or convalescent COVID-19. This chain uses TRBV7-6 with TRBJ2-5; D gene unclear. CDR3 loop: CASSLGQQETQYF. As DNA, the CDR3 is TGTGCCAGCAGCTTAGGACAACAAGAGACCCAGTACTTC.